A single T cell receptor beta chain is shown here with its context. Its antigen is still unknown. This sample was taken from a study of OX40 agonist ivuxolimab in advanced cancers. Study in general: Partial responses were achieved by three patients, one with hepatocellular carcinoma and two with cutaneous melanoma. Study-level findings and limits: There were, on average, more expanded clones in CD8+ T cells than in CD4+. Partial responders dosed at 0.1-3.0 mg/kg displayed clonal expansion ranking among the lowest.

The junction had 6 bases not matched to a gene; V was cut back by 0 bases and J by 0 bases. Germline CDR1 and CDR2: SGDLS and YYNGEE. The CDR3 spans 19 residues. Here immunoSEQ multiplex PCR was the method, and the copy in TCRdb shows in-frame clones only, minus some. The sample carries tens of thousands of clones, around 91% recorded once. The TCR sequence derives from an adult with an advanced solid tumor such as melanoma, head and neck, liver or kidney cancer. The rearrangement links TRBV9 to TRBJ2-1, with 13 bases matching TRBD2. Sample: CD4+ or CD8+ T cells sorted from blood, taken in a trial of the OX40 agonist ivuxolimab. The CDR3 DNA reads TGTGCCAGCAGCGTAGCAGGACTAGCGGGGGAAAGCTCCTACAATGAGCAGTTCTTC. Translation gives CASSVAGLAGESSYNEQFF.